These 27 T cell receptor beta chains were all obtained from the same sample, sequenced in a study of T cell changes during pregnancy in multiple sclerosis. The repertoire was sequenced with immunoSEQ multiplex PCR; TCRdb's copy has only in-frame clones and lacks some. Altogether some 36,000 clones are present, around nine tenths being singletons, with the ten largest covering around 0.66%. Here the sequenced sample was CD4+ T cells from peripheral blood mononuclear cells, taken in the second trimester of pregnancy. These receptors originate from a female donor in good health, enrolled as a control in a pregnancy study.

The V call is TRBV30, the J call TRBJ1-6; D is possibly TRBD1 (6 bases). This CDR3 has 14 residues. In germline, CDR1 is GTSNPN, CDR2 SVGIG (reference sequence). Trimming pared 5 bases from V and 5 bases from J, leaving 13 bases between. The chain's CDR3 is CAWVLQGDNSPLHF. The CDR3 bases are TGTGCCTGGGTATTACAGGGAGATAATTCACCCCTCCACTTT.

The rearrangement joins TRBV10-2 to TRBJ2-3; TRBD2 agrees at 11 bases. The V gene's germline CDR1 is WSHSY and CDR2 SAAADI. V lost 4 bases, J lost 6 bases, and 12 bases stayed unmatched. The length of the CDR3 is 17 residues. The CDR3 loop is CASSGASGGWGQDTQYF. DNA for the CDR3: TGCGCCAGCAGTGGAGCTAGCGGGGGGTGGGGTCAGGATACGCAGTATTTT.

This chain links TRBV6-5 with TRBJ1-4; the match to TRBD1 covers 7 bases. Germline-derived CDR1 and CDR2 are MNHEY and SVGAGI. Losses at the gene ends were 5 bases for V and 0 bases for J; bases not matched to a gene: 3. The CDR3 covers 15 residues. As DNA, the CDR3 is TGTGCCAGCAGTCGGGACAGTGCAACTAATGAAAAACTGTTTTTT. Its protein product is CASSRDSATNEKLFF.

The J gene is TRBJ1-6, the V gene TRBV4-2; maybe TRBD1 (6 bases). Germline values: CDR1 LGHNA, CDR2 YNFKEQ. Trimming took 3 bases from V and 4 from J, leaving 10 bases between them. This CDR3 has 15 amino acids. CDR3 DNA: TGTGCCAGCAGCCAGGTAACAGGGTATAATTCACCCCTCCACTTT. Translating gives CASSQVTGYNSPLHF.

The rearrangement uses TRBV7-9 and TRBJ2-2; D not certain. Trimming took 5 bases from V and 4 from J, leaving 11 bases between them. There are 14 residues in the CDR3. Germline CDR1 and CDR2: SEHNR and FQNEAQ (reference sequence). The CDR3 DNA reads as TGTGCCAGCAGCCAAACTCTTTCCACCGGGGAGCTGTTTTTT. It codes for CASSQTLSTGELFF. The full variable domain, its missing parts supplied by reference TRBV7-9 and TRBJ2-2, is DTGVSQNPRHKITKRGQNVTFRCDPISEHNRLYWYRQTLGQGPEFLTYFQNEAQLEKSRLLSDRFSAERPKGSFSTLEIQRTEQGDSAMYLCASSQTLSTGELFFGEGSRLTVL.

V and J are TRBV19 and TRBJ1-2; the match to TRBD1 covers 7 bases. After removal of 6 bases from V and 4 bases from J, the junction contained 5 bases not matched to a gene. In germline, CDR1 is LNHDA, CDR2 SQIVND (reference sequence). This CDR3 comprises 13 residues. The CDR3 is CASSHTGAYGYTF. The CDR3 nucleotides are TGTGCCAGTAGCCATACAGGGGCCTATGGCTACACCTTC.

The chain is built from TRBV5-4 and TRBJ1-2; D is undetermined. Looked up from germline, CDR1 is SGHNT and CDR2 is YYREEE (reference sequence). The ends were cut back, 0 bases at V and 3 bases at J, with 12 bases in the middle. The CDR3 sequence is 15 residues long. In DNA, the CDR3 is TGTGCCAGCAGCTTGGGGCAGGCTAACTACTATGGCTACACCTTC. Translated: CASSLGQANYYGYTF. Based on the CDR3 plus reference TRBV5-4 and TRBJ1-2, the full variable domain is ETGVTQSPTHLIKTRGQQVTLRCSSQSGHNTVSWYQQALGQGPQFIFQYYREEENGRGNFPPRFSGLQFPNYSSELNVNALELDDSALYLCASSLGQANYYGYTFGSGTRLTVV.

This clone was seen a single time. The V gene is TRBV4-3, the J gene TRBJ1-4; D may be TRBD1 (6 bases). V dropped 7 bases and J dropped 6 bases, with 15 bases sitting between them. The CDR3 sequence is 14 residues long. Germline CDR1 is LGHNA and CDR2 is YSLEER. CDR3 region: CASKQGLAYEKLFF. The DNA for the CDR3 is TGCGCCAGCAAACAGGGCCTAGCTTATGAAAAACTGTTTTTT.

This clone was observed once. This chain uses TRBV15 with TRBJ2-3, with TRBD2 matching over 11 bases. V gave up 2 bases and J gave up 0 bases; unmatched junction bases: 7. From germline, CDR1 is LNHNV and CDR2 YYDKDF (reference sequence). The CDR3 spans 18 residues. DNA of the CDR3: TGTGCCACCAGCAGAAAGGCTAGCGGGGGGACTAGCACAGATACGCAGTATTTT. It translates to CATSRKASGGTSTDTQYF.

V and J are TRBV27 and TRBJ1-1, with 7 bases matching TRBD1. The CDR3 consists of 13 residues. Looked up from germline, CDR1 is MNHEY and CDR2 is SMNVEV (reference sequence). The V and J ends lost 3 bases and 7 bases, in that order; junction bases with no gene match: 5. CDR3 sequence (DNA): TGTGCCAGCAGTTTCAGGGGGTCCTTTGAAGCTTTCTTT. Amino acids: CASSFRGSFEAFF.

This clone came up a few times. The gene calls are TRBV19 and TRBJ2-7; D is perhaps TRBD2 (6 bases). Germline CDR1 is LNHDA and CDR2 is SQIVND (reference sequence). V lost 3 bases and J 0 bases, leaving 12 bases between the germline ends. CDR3 length: 15 amino acids. CDR3: CASSIRDGSSYEQYF. In nucleotides, the CDR3 is TGTGCCAGTAGTATTAGGGACGGGAGCTCCTACGAGCAGTACTTC.

The genes are TRBV7-8 and TRBJ2-1; 14 bases line up with TRBD2. The CDR3 runs 18 residues. Trimming at V came to 3 bases and at J to 7 bases, leaving 11 bases not matched to a gene. Germline V CDR1 and CDR2: SGHVS, FQNEAQ. The CDR3 loop reads CASSLDRLAGGPSNEQFF. In DNA form, the CDR3 reads TGTGCCAGCAGCTTGGACCGACTAGCGGGGGGGCCTAGTAATGAGCAGTTCTTC.

The chain links TRBV14 to TRBJ2-1, with 8 bases that match TRBD2. This CDR3 has 17 amino acids. V shed 0 bases and J 4 bases; nucleotides not matched to a gene: 8. Per the germline V gene, CDR1 is SGHDN and CDR2 is FVKESK. The CDR3 region has the DNA TGTGCCAGCAGCCAAGATCGGGGACTAGGGGTATACAATGAGCAGTTCTTC. Its protein product is CASSQDRGLGVYNEQFF.

V usage is TRBV4-2 and J usage is TRBJ2-5; 7 bases line up with TRBD1. V shed 1 base, J shed 5 bases, and the junction held 4 bases outside the gene matches. This CDR3 has 14 amino acids. Germline loops: CDR1 LGHNA, CDR2 YNFKEQ. In DNA, the CDR3 is TGTGCCAGCAGCCAAGGAGGGGGCCAGGAGACCCAGTACTTC. As protein: CASSQGGGQETQYF.

The chain recombines TRBV7-2 with TRBJ1-5; TRBD1 matches at 9 bases. Trimming removed 2 bases from V and 6 bases from J; junction bases left unmatched: 5. The CDR3 contains 15 residues. The germline CDR1 and CDR2 sequences are SGHTA and FQGNSA. CDR3 bases: TGTGCCAGCAGCTTAAGACAGGGGGAGGCTCAGCCCCAGCATTTT. The encoded protein is CASSLRQGEAQPQHF.

The gene calls are TRBV5-1 and TRBJ2-5, with D possibly TRBD2 on 5 matching bases. This CDR3 contains 14 residues. Trimming stripped 4 bases from V and 5 bases from J, with 15 bases between. The V gene's germline CDR1 is SGHRS and CDR2 YFSETQ. The CDR3 sequence: CASSGEQRGETQYF. In DNA, the CDR3 is TGCGCCAGCAGCGGGGAGCAGCGAGGGGAGACCCAGTACTTC.

CDR3 protein: CATTGGSGNTIYF. The CDR3 DNA reads as TGTGCCACCACGGGGGGCTCTGGAAACACCATATATTTT. The chain carries TRBV10-3 and TRBJ1-3; tentative D call: TRBD1 (5 bases). CDR1 ENHRY and CDR2 SYGVKD come from the germline V gene. CDR3 size: 13 residues. Trimming took 10 bases from V and 0 from J, leaving 10 bases between them.

The chain is built from TRBV29-1 and TRBJ2-3; D is undetermined. Trimming stripped 3 bases from V and 5 bases from J, with 12 bases between. Germline V CDR1 and CDR2: SQVTM, ANQGSEA. CDR3 length: 13 residues. CDR3 loop: CSVELRLGDTQYF. The CDR3 DNA is TGCAGCGTTGAGCTTCGTCTCGGAGATACGCAGTATTTT.

The chain carries TRBV5-6 and TRBJ1-3; D possibly corresponds to TRBD1 (6 bases). The V gene lost 3 bases and the J gene lost 0 bases, with 10 bases spanning the gap. Germline values: CDR1 SGHDT, CDR2 YYEEEE. This CDR3 is built from 15 residues. This chain's CDR3 is CASSYRVSSGNTIYF. The DNA of the CDR3 is TGTGCCAGCAGCTACAGGGTTAGCTCTGGAAACACCATATATTTT.

The rearrangement joins TRBV30 to TRBJ2-5; D might be TRBD1 (6 bases). Trimming left V 2 bases short and J 5 bases short, with 15 bases between. There are 14 residues in the CDR3. The germline CDR1 and CDR2 sequences are GTSNPN and SVGIG (reference sequence). CDR3 in DNA: TGTGCCTGGAGTAAACAGGGCAAATCCGAGACCCAGTACTTC. Residues: CAWSKQGKSETQYF.

This clone was recorded only once. The gene calls are TRBV18 and TRBJ1-1, with D unresolved. V lost 3 bases to trimming and J lost 0 bases, with 8 bases between them. There are 14 residues in the CDR3. In germline, CDR1 is KGHSH, CDR2 LQKENI. The CDR3 loop reads CASSPGQVNTEAFF. The CDR3 DNA is TGTGCCAGCTCACCCGGCCAGGTGAACACTGAAGCTTTCTTT.

This chain uses TRBV5-8 with TRBJ1-1; no firm D call. CDR1 and CDR2 from the germline V gene are SGHTS and YDEGEE. The CDR3 extends over 12 amino acids. The V gene lost 1 base and the J gene lost 9 bases, with 10 bases spanning the gap. The CDR3 reads CASSLSGRQAFF. The CDR3 DNA follows: TGTGCCAGCAGCTTGAGCGGGAGACAAGCTTTCTTT.

V usage is TRBV7-3 and J usage is TRBJ2-7; 9 nucleotides agree with TRBD1. CDR1 SGHTA and CDR2 FQGTGA come from the germline V gene. The V gene end was trimmed by 1 base and the J gene end by 5 bases; junction bases not matched to a gene: 9. The CDR3 loop spans 16 amino acids. In nucleotides, the CDR3 is TGTGCCAGCAGCTTAAATGGGGACAGGGTCTTCCACGAGCAGTACTTC. It codes for CASSLNGDRVFHEQYF. The whole variable domain, remainder taken from reference TRBV7-3 and TRBJ2-7, is GAGVSQTPSNKVTEKGKYVELRCDPISGHTALYWYRQSLGQGPEFLIYFQGTGAADDSGLPNDRFFAVRPEGSVSTLKIQRTERGDSAVYLCASSLNGDRVFHEQYFGPGTRLTVT.

V is TRBV18 and J is TRBJ1-2; TRBD1 agrees at 10 bases. V lost 3 bases to trimming and J lost 6 bases; unmatched junction nucleotides: 4. Germline CDR1 and CDR2: KGHSH and LQKENI. This CDR3 is 14 amino acids long. CDR3 in DNA: TGTGCCAGCTCACCCCCGACAGGGGGCGATGGCTACACCTTC. Amino acids: CASSPPTGGDGYTF.

CDR3 loop: CASSPPGGGSNQPQHF. CDR3 nucleotides: TGTGCCAGCTCACCACCGGGCGGGGGAAGCAATCAGCCCCAGCATTTT. The chain uses TRBV18 and TRBJ1-5; D is possibly TRBD1 (5 bases). Between the trimmed V and J ends, which lost 0 bases and 1 base, there was a span of 10 bases. Germline V gene data show CDR1 as KGHSH and CDR2 as LQKENI. The CDR3 contains 16 residues.

This chain uses TRBV11-2 with TRBJ1-1, with D tentatively TRBD1 (5 bases). Trimming shortened V by 1 base and J by 1 base, and 10 bases separated the two germline ends. There are 15 residues in the CDR3. Germline assignment: CDR1 SGHAT and CDR2 FQNNGV. CDR3 nucleotide sequence: TGTGCCAGCAGCTTAGTTGGGGGAGGGAACACTGAAGCTTTCTTT. Its protein product is CASSLVGGGNTEAFF.

The chain links TRBV2 to TRBJ2-3; 8 positions match TRBD2. This CDR3 is built from 17 residues. CDR1 is SNHLY and CDR2 is FYNNEI in the germline V gene. With 4 bases clipped from V and 2 bases from J, the junction kept 11 bases outside the gene matches. The CDR3 is CASSVDPLRGDTDTQYF. The CDR3 DNA sequence: TGTGCCAGCAGTGTTGACCCCTTGCGGGGGGACACAGATACGCAGTATTTT.